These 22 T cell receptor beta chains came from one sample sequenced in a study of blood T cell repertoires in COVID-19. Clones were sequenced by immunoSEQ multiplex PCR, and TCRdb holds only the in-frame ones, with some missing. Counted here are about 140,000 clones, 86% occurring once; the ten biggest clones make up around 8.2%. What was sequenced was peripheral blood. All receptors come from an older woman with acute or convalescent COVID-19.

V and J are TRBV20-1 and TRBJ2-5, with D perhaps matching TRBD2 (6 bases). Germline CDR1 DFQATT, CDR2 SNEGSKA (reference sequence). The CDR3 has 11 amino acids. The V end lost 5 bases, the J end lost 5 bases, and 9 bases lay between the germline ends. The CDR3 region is CSAVRGETQYF. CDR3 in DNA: TGCAGTGCTGTACGGGGGGAGACCCAGTACTTC.

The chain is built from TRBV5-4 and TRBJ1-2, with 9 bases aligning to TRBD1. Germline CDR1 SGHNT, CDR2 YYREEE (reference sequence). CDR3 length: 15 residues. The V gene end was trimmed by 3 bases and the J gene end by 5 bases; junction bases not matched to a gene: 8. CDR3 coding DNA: TGTGCCAGCAGCTCGACTTTACAGGGGGCATATGGCTACACCTTC. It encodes CASSSTLQGAYGYTF.

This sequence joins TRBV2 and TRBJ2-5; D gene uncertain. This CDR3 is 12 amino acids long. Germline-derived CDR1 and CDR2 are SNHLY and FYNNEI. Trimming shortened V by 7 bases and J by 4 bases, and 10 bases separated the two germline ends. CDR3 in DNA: TGTGCCAGCACCGACACACTAGAGACCCAGTACTTC. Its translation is CASTDTLETQYF.

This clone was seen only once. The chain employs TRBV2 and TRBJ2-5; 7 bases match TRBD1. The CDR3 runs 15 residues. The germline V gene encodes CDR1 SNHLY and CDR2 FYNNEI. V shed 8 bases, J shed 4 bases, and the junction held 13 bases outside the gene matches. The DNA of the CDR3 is TGTGCCAGCGGGGAAAGAGGGGGCCGGGGAGAGACCCAGTACTTC. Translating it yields CASGERGGRGETQYF.

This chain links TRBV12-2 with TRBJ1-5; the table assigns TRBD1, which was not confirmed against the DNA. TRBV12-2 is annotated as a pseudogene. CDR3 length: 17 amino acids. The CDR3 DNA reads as TGTGCAAGTCGCTCTCGACAGGGTGATAGTAGCAATCAGCCCCAGCATTTT. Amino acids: CASRSRQGDSSNQPQHF.

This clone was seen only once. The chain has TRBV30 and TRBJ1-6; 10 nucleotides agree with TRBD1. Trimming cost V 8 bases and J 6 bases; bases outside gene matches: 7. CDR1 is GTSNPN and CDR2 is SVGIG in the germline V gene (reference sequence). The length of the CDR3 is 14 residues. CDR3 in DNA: TGTGCCGAAGGGACAGGGGTCCGTAATTCACCCCTCCACTTT. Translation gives CAEGTGVRNSPLHF.

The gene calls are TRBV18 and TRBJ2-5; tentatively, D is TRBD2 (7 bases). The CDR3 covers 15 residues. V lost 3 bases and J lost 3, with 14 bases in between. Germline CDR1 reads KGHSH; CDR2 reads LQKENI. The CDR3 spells CASSPFSGGEETQYF. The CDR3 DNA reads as TGTGCCAGCTCACCTTTTTCGGGGGGCGAAGAGACCCAGTACTTC.

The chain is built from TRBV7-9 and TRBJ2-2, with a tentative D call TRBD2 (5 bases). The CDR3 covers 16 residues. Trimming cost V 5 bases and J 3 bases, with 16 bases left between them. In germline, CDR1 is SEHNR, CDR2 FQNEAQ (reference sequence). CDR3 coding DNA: TGTGCCAGCAGCCCCACCCCCGACTATTACACCGGGGAGCTGTTTTTT. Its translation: CASSPTPDYYTGELFF.

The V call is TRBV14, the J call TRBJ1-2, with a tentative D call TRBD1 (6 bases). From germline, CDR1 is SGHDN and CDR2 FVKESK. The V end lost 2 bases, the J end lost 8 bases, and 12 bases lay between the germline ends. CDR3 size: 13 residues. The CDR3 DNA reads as TGTGCCAGCAGCCAAAACACAGGGAAAGGCTACACCTTC. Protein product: CASSQNTGKGYTF.

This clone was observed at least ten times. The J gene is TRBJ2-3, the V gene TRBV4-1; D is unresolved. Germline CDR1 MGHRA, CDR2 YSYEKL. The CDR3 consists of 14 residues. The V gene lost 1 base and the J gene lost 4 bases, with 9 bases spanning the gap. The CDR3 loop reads CASSQVGAPDTQYF. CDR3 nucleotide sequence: TGCGCCAGCAGCCAAGTGGGCGCTCCAGATACGCAGTATTTT.

Here the CDR3 DNA reads TGCGCCAGCAGCTACGGACTAGCGGGGGGGCCCACCTACGAGCAGTACTTC. Translation: CASSYGLAGGPTYEQYF. V and J are TRBV5-1 and TRBJ2-7, with 15 bases aligning to TRBD2. Trimming took 3 bases from V and 2 from J; bases not matched to a gene: 6. Per germline, CDR1 SGHRS and CDR2 YFSETQ. The CDR3 length is 17 residues.

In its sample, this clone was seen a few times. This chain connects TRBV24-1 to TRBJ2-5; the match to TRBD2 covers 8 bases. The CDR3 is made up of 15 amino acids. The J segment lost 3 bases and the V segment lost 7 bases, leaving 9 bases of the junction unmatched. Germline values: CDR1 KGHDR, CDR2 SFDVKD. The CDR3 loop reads CATRRGSGAKETQYF. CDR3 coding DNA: TGTGCCACCAGAAGAGGTAGCGGGGCAAAAGAGACCCAGTACTTC.

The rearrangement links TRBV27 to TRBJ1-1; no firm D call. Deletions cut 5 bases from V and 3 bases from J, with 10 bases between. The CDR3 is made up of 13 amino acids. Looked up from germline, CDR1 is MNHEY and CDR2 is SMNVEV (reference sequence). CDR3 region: CASSRVWDTEAFF. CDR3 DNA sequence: TGTGCCAGCAGTCGGGTTTGGGACACTGAAGCTTTCTTT.

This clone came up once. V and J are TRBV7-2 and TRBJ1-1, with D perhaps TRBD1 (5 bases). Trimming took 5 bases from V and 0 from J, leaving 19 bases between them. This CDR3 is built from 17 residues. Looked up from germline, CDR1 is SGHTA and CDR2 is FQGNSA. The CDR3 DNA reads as TGTGCCAGCAGCCCCCGAGGTACAGGCCTTATGAACACTGAAGCTTTCTTT. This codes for CASSPRGTGLMNTEAFF.

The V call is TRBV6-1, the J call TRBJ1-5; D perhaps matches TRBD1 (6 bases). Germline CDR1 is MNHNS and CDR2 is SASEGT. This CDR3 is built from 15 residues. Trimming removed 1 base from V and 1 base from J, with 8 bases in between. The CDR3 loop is CASSEDRVSNQPQHF. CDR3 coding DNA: TGTGCCAGCAGTGAAGACAGGGTGAGCAATCAGCCCCAGCATTTT.

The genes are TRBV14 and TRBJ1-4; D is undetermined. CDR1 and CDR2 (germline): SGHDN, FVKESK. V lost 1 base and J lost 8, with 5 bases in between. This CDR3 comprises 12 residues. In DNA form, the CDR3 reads TGTGCCAGCAGCCAAGTTAGCGAAAAACTGTTTTTT. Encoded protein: CASSQVSEKLFF.

DNA for the CDR3: TGTGCCAGCAGTATAGGACAGGGCTATGGCTACACCTTC. Its protein product is CASSIGQGYGYTF. This chain uses TRBV12-3 or TRBV12-4 with TRBJ1-2; 8 nucleotides align to TRBD1. This CDR3 has 13 amino acids. V lost 5 bases and J lost 4; bases outside the gene matches: 3.

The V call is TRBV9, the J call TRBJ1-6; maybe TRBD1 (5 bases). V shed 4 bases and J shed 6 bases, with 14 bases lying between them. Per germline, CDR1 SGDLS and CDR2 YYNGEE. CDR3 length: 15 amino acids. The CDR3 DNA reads TGTGCCAGCAGCCCCTCGGGGGGAGGTAATTCACCCCTCCACTTT. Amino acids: CASSPSGGGNSPLHF.

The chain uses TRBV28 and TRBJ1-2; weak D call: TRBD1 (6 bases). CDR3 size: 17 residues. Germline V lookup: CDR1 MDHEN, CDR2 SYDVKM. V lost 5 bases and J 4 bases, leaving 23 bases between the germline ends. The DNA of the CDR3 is TGTGCCAGCAGTCCCCCCGGGGGGGCGGGTGAGATCTATGGCTACACCTTC. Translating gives CASSPPGGAGEIYGYTF.

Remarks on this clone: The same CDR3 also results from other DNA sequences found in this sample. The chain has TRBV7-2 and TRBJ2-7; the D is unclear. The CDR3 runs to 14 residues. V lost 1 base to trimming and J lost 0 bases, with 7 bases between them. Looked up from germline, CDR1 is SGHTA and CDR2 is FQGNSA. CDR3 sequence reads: CASSLGRSSYEQYF. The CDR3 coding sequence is TGTGCCAGCAGCTTAGGCCGGAGCTCCTACGAGCAGTACTTC.

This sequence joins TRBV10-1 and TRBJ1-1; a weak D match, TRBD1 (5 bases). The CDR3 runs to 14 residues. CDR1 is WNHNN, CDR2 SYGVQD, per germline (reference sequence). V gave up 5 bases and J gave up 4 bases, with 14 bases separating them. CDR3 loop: CASSWTSEGTEAFF. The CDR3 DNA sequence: TGCGCCAGCAGTTGGACATCGGAGGGCACTGAAGCTTTCTTT.

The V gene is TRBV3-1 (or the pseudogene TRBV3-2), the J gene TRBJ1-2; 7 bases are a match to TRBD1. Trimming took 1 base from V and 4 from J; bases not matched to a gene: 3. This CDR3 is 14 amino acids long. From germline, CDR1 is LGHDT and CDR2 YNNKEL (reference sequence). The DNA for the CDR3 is TGTGCCAGCAGCCAAGTAGAGGGGGCCTATGGCTACACCTTC. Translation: CASSQVEGAYGYTF.